Here is one T cell receptor beta chain with its context. Which antigen it targets is not known. Base qualities were left out, and no much larger clone turns up one base away. Each donor gave one peripheral blood draw, averaging about 100 mL, which was collected into heparinised tubes. A BD FACSAria II and a panel including CD45RO, CCR7, CD25, CD127, CD95 and CD27 were used to sort naive, central memory, regulatory and stem cell-like memory CD4+ T cells. All sorted populations exceeded 95% purity. PBMCs were separated immediately by Lymphoprep density gradient centrifugation and were stained directly, without being cultured. So that batch effects would be minimized, each experiment stained and sorted samples in pairs, pairing one healthy donor with one patient. At the junction V is shortened by 1 base and J by 0 bases; bases outside the gene matches: 0. Taken from the germline V gene, the CDR1 and CDR2 loops are LGHNT and FRNRAP. Its CDR3 holds 14 amino acids, cysteine through phenylalanine. The DNA shown is the 42-base CDR3, in frame from base 1.

These data belong to a study of beta chain features in type 1 diabetes (dated by TCRdb to between 2017 and 2018). For the wider study: Mean age, gender distribution, total cell number and subset yield were not different between patients and healthy donors. Across all samples, approximately 100 million sorted cells were examined, and cell number per subset correlated strongly with RNA yield. In the study, TCRB repertoires of sorted circulating CD4+ T cell subsets from recently diagnosed type 1 diabetes patients were compared with those of matched healthy donors. Whereas all 30 or so donors provided naive and central memory subsets, regulatory and stem cell-like memory subsets were isolated from just 8 patients and about 8 healthy donors.

The investigation overall reported the following: Naive, central memory and regulatory TCRB repertoires appeared to be more alike among patients than among healthy donors. PCR might favor shorter templates, but patient and control samples were amplified and corrected together, so any skew would affect both groups equally. Only small numbers of individuals were included in the HLA sub-analyses, which left unresolved whether HLA type had any influence on TCRB rearrangement. Fewer insertions and more nucleotide deletions at VDJ recombination sites were observed in patients with type 1 diabetes, implying thymic rearrangement abnormalities. Type 1 diabetes patients showed a moderate but significant shortening of TCRB CDR3 length in all four CD4+ subsets. Because cDNA was sequenced instead of genomic DNA, activated cells with high expression could be over-represented, although the groups did not differ in activation or CD3 levels.

The entire amount of isolated RNA was reverse transcribed using the High Capacity cDNA Reverse Transcription Kit, so the sequenced TCRB transcripts were expressed ones. Deep immunoSEQ sequencing was performed on naive, central memory and regulatory T cell samples, with an average of about 3.57 million total reads per sample. After sorted cells were lysed in RLT buffer, RNA was extracted with DNase-treated RNeasy Micro or Mini kits, with the choice depending on cell number. Each cell subset was processed on its own to prevent cross-contamination, while patient and healthy donor samples were processed together. Using the immunoSEQ multiplex PCR, TCRB sequences were amplified from cDNA into 87-bp fragments spanning the CDR3 region. Sequencing of the amplicons was done on the Illumina HiSeq platform. Processing in the source paper ran as follows. PCR bias was corrected computationally using synthetic template baselines, and reads within Hamming distance 2 were collapsed, with unmergeable singletons discarded. Reads were aligned to IMGT to assign V, D and J genes, CDR3 length, and insertions or deletions at six rearrangement sites. Within each subset, clonotype counts were normalized to sorted cell number, and only after that were true diversity and Gini coefficients computed with the tcR R package. The overlap coefficient, calculated on TCRB nucleotide sequences, was used to quantify repertoire sharing. TCRdb took over this immuneACCESS table, retaining in-frame rearrangements with V and J assigned. Such tables are incomplete; in checked studies, under half of the missing clones stem from an unresolved V gene, and the remainder is unexplained. V and J calls and clone size are as listed in that table; D and trimming were resolved from the DNA. The sample records 310,000 or so clones, roughly 9% of which are singletons. Clones ranked in the top ten supply over 0.95% of the sample.

The rearrangement combines TRBV12-5 with TRBJ2-7; 7 nucleotides in the junction match TRBD1. This TCR was recovered from a man aged 25-40 years with type 1 diabetes. Sequenced input: central memory CD4+ T cells from blood. The DNA sequence is given as TGTGCTAGTGGTTTGGGACAGGGCTCCTACGAGCAGTACTTC. It specifies CASGLGQGSYEQYF.